The TCR beta chain described here comes from a study of spatial heterogeneity in lung cancer. This clonotype was detected only a few times. The CDR3 loop spans 15 amino acids. Germline values: CDR1 SEHNR, CDR2 FQNEAQ (reference sequence). V shed 2 bases and J shed 1 base, with 10 bases lying between them. A single record per CDR3 protein comes from TCRdb applying MiXCR to the 5' RACE reads. This sample has approximately 44,000 distinct CDR3 sequences; approximately 13% occur once, and the top ten carry 55% to 60%. The sample's time point: sample taken at primary tumor resection. V is TRBV7-9 and J is TRBJ2-3, with a possible D match to TRBD2 (5 bases). The receptor comes from a male donor with early-stage non-small cell lung cancer. The sample was PBMCs, taken at surgery. CDR3 DNA: TGTGCCAGCAGCTTATCGAGGGCAGGCACAGATACGCAGTATTTT. It translates to CASSLSRAGTDTQYF. Drawing the rest from reference TRBV7-9 and TRBJ2-3, the complete variable domain is DTGVSQNPRHKITKRGQNVTFRCDPISEHNRLYWYRQTLGQGPEFLTYFQNEAQLEKSRLLSDRFSAERPKGSFSTLEIQRTEQGDSAMYLCASSLSRAGTDTQYFGPGTRLTVL.